Following are 9 T cell receptor beta chains from one sample sequenced in a study of immune evolution from preneoplasia to lung adenocarcinoma (dated by TCRdb to the early 2020s). The library was generated by the immunoSEQ multiplex PCR assay. The table comes from immuneACCESS by way of TCRdb, which keeps in-frame sequences with V and J called. Part of the clones is missing from these tables; in studies checked, under half for an unresolved V gene and the rest for unknown reasons. The sample data list approximately 4,300 clones, and about 91% of these were observed just once. Roughly 2.2% of the sample is held by the ten biggest clonotypes. Sequences were obtained from FFPE lung adenocarcinoma in situ tissue. The label giving this sample's cell subset or site can be read as: preinvasive adenocarcinoma in situ (AIS). The receptors derive from a person between 60 and 80 years old with lung adenocarcinoma.

The rearrangement uses TRBV10-3 and TRBJ1-1; no clear D. Trimming took 3 bases from V and 4 from J, leaving 15 bases between them. From germline, CDR1 is ENHRY and CDR2 SYGVKD. The CDR3 length is 15 residues. This CDR3 reads CAISDDREVGTEAFF. DNA of the CDR3: TGTGCCATCAGTGACGACCGGGAGGTAGGCACTGAAGCTTTCTTT.

The gene calls are TRBV6-6 and TRBJ1-2; D possibly corresponds to TRBD1 (5 bases). The CDR3 runs 12 residues. The germline gives CDR1 MNHNY, CDR2 SVGAGI (reference sequence). V lost 1 base, J lost 5 bases, and 5 bases lay in between. The CDR3 loop reads CASSYWGYGYTF. The DNA of the CDR3 is TGTGCCAGCAGTTACTGGGGGTATGGCTACACCTTC.

The chain combines TRBV7-2 with TRBJ2-3; 7 bases are a match to TRBD2. Germline V gene data show CDR1 as SGHTA and CDR2 as FQGNSA. The V and J ends lost 6 bases and 2 bases, in that order; junction bases with no gene match: 8. CDR3 length: 15 amino acids. The CDR3 DNA sequence: TGTGCCAGCAGTCGGGACTACCTAACCACAGATACGCAGTATTTT. Translated, it gives CASSRDYLTTDTQYF.

As for this clone: Other DNA sequences of this sample code for an identical CDR3. V gene TRBV11-3 combines with J gene TRBJ2-7, with D possibly TRBD1 on 6 matching bases. Germline V gene data show CDR1 as SGHNT and CDR2 as YENEEA. Trimming left V 5 bases short and J 6 bases short, with 11 bases between. The CDR3 covers 12 residues. DNA of the CDR3: TGTGCCAGCAGCCTCCAGGGGAGCGAGCAGTACTTC. It codes for CASSLQGSEQYF.

The V gene is TRBV7-8, the J gene TRBJ1-5; no definite D call. CDR3 length equals 14 residues. Germline V gives CDR1 SGHVS, CDR2 FQNEAQ. Between the trimmed V and J ends, which lost 1 base and 5 bases, there was a span of 9 bases. The CDR3 coding sequence is TGTGCCAGCAGCTTAGTTTCCGGGGATCAGCCCCAGCATTTT. Translation gives CASSLVSGDQPQHF.

The chain has TRBV7-2 and TRBJ1-1, with 10 bases that match TRBD1. Per the germline V gene, CDR1 is SGHTA and CDR2 is FQGNSA. The CDR3 sequence is 15 residues long. The J segment lost 6 bases and the V segment lost 3 bases, leaving 7 bases of the junction unmatched. The CDR3 region is CASSFAGTGAAEAFF. CDR3 sequence (DNA): TGTGCCAGCAGCTTCGCCGGGACAGGGGCCGCTGAAGCTTTCTTT.

This chain links TRBV7-2 with TRBJ2-1; 7 positions match TRBD2. Trimming removed 5 bases from V and 9 bases from J; junction bases left unmatched: 7. The CDR3 length is 13 residues. Germline V gene lookup returns CDR1 SGHTA and CDR2 FQGNSA. In nucleotides, the CDR3 is TGTGCCAGCAGCACCGGGACTACCAGTGAGCAGTTCTTC. It translates to CASSTGTTSEQFF.

The rearrangement links TRBV5-1 to TRBJ2-1, with D possibly being TRBD1 or TRBD2 (5 bases each). The V gene lost 6 bases and the J gene lost 7 bases, with 20 bases spanning the gap. The V gene's germline CDR1 is SGHRS and CDR2 YFSETQ. The CDR3 loop spans 15 amino acids. CDR3 in DNA: TGCGCCAGCACCCCGTCCGGGGCGGTTGGGAATGAGCAGTTCTTC. Its translation: CASTPSGAVGNEQFF.

The chain uses TRBV30 and TRBJ1-3, with 10 bases that match TRBD1. The V gene's germline CDR1 is GTSNPN and CDR2 SVGIG (reference sequence). CDR3 length: 16 residues. V gave up 5 bases and J gave up 0 bases; unmatched junction bases: 7. The CDR3 loop reads CAWGGQGPSSGNTIYF. CDR3 coding DNA: TGTGCCTGGGGGGGACAGGGGCCTTCCTCTGGAAACACCATATATTTT.